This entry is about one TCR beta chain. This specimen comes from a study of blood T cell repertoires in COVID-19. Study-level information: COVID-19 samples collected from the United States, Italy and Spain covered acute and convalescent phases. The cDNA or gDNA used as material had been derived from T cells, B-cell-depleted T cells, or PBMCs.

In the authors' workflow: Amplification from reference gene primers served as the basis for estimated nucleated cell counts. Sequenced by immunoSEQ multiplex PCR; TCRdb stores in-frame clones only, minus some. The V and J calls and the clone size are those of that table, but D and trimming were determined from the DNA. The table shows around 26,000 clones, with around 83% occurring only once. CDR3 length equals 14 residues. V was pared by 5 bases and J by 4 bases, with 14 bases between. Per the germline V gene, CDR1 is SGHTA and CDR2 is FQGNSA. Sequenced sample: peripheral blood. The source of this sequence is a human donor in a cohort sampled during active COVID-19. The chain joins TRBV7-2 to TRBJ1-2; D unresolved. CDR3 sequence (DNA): TGTGCCAGCAGCCCCCCGAGGGCAGGCTATGGCTACACCTTC. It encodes CASSPPRAGYGYTF.